This T cell receptor (beta chain) was recovered during a study of regulatory T cells in long-lasting Graves disease. Whole-study results and caveats: Analyses excluded thyroid tissue, covering peripheral blood alone.

Germline lookup yields CDR1 KGHDR and CDR2 SFDVKD. The V end was cut by 9 bases, the J end by 0 bases, with 14 bases between. This CDR3 region has 15 residues. The table lists this clonotype with a few counts. Its antigen is undetermined. Stated time point: newly diagnosed GD, antithyroid drugs for less than 3 months. PBMCs provided the RNA from which the TCR library was made. To make TCR beta libraries, researchers used iRepertoire HTBI primers and Arm-PCR of CDR3 regions. MiXCR, run by TCRdb on the multiplex PCR reads, gives a single entry per CDR3 protein. The table lists roughly 350,000 distinct CDR3 sequences, roughly 15% of them singletons. These same data were also listed under a study on T cells in Graves' hyperthyroidism and ophthalmopathy. In that study: On the basis of clinical symptoms, serum thyroxine and TRAb, thyroid ultrasound and orbital computed tomography, diagnoses were made. The study used the HTBI primer set for a first-round RT-PCR of the TCR CDR3.

Sequences were derived from peripheral blood mononuclear cells (PBMCs), sampled at new diagnosis, from a patient treated with antithyroid drugs. The TCR was taken from a woman in her late teens or twenties with Graves disease. The V and J genes are TRBV24-1 and TRBJ1-5; a weak D match, TRBD1 (5 bases). This CDR3 reads CATGGVGDSNQPQHF. As DNA, the CDR3 is TGTGCCACCGGGGGTGTGGGGGATAGCAATCAGCCCCAGCATTTT.